This T cell receptor (beta chain) was recovered during a study of Ad26.COV2.S vaccination and SARS-CoV-2 variants. Across the whole study: Ad26.COV2.S was injected intramuscularly once or twice, 56 days apart. Overall study findings and caveats: In TCR breadth and depth analyses, total T cell responses may have been underestimated. Placebo recipients showed lower spike-specific TCR breadth than vaccinees.

On this clone: Its matching antigen is unknown.

Treatment here: roughly 19 received Ad26.COV2.S at low or high dose, single or two shots; several received placebo; per-sample allocation not given. At day 63 after the first vaccine or placebo injection, samples were drawn. Donation was by an adult aged 18-55 years who was in Boston. The CDR3 length is 11 residues. CDR1 SQVTM and CDR2 ANQGSEA come from the germline V gene. Here immunoSEQ multiplex PCR was the method, and the copy in TCRdb shows in-frame clones only, minus some. Seen here are more than 300,000 clones, around nine tenths observed once, and the top ten hold 9.5% to 12%. The source is a person aged 18-65 years who received the Ad26.COV2.S COVID-19 vaccine or a placebo. The sample was peripheral blood, taken in a trial of Ad26.COV2.S vaccine versus placebo. V gene TRBV29-1 combines with J gene TRBJ2-5; 7 bases map to TRBD2. CDR3 DNA sequence: TGCAGGGGGGGGTCCCAAGAGACCCAGTACTTC. It translates to CRGGSQETQYF.